Presented here are 31 T cell receptor beta chains from one specimen sequenced in a study of OX40 agonist ivuxolimab in advanced cancers. TCRdb's table, derived via immunoSEQ multiplex PCR, lists solely in-frame clones and lacks some. Of some 50,000 clones in the sample, around 89% were seen once. The material was CD4+ or CD8+ T cells sorted from blood, obtained in a trial of the OX40 agonist ivuxolimab. All receptors derive from an adult with an advanced solid tumor such as melanoma, head and neck, liver or kidney cancer.

The chain couples TRBV28 to TRBJ1-5; the match to TRBD1 covers 10 bases. Germline CDR1 is MDHEN and CDR2 is SYDVKM. The CDR3 covers 15 residues. Trimming cost V 6 bases and J 1 base; bases outside gene matches: 3. In DNA form, the CDR3 reads TGTGCCAGCAGCGGGACAGGGGTGAGCAATCAGCCCCAGCATTTT. Translating gives CASSGTGVSNQPQHF.

This rearrangement joins TRBV7-2 to TRBJ2-3; the D gene is possibly TRBD2 (5 bases). The CDR3 loop spans 18 amino acids. Germline CDR1 reads SGHTA; CDR2 reads FQGNSA. Trimming stripped 5 bases from V and 3 bases from J, with 24 bases between. The CDR3: CASSPSRSRSPGTDTQYF. CDR3 bases: TGTGCCAGCAGCCCCAGTCGGAGTCGGTCTCCGGGGACAGATACGCAGTATTTT.

This rearrangement joins TRBV9 to TRBJ1-2; 11 nucleotides line up with TRBD1. The CDR3 runs 16 residues. J lost 7 bases, V lost 1 base, and 9 bases had no gene match. Germline lookup yields CDR1 SGDLS and CDR2 YYNGEE. CDR3 bases: TGTGCCAGCAGCGTACCCATTTCGGGACAGGGGGGTGGCTACACCTTC. It yields the protein CASSVPISGQGGGYTF.

The chain joins TRBV7-9 to TRBJ1-4; D is ambiguous. Per germline, CDR1 SEHNR and CDR2 FQNEAQ (reference sequence). CDR3 size: 15 residues. V lost 7 bases and J 3 bases, leaving 15 bases between the germline ends. The CDR3 DNA reads TGTGCCAGCACCCACCCCATAAGGGCTAATGAAAAACTGTTTTTT. Amino acids: CASTHPIRANEKLFF. Complete variable domain (other parts from reference TRBV7-9 and TRBJ1-4): DTGVSQNPRHKITKRGQNVTFRCDPISEHNRLYWYRQTLGQGPEFLTYFQNEAQLEKSRLLSDRFSAERPKGSFSTLEIQRTEQGDSAMYLCASTHPIRANEKLFFGSGTQLSVL.

This rearrangement joins TRBV6-5 to TRBJ2-5; D is perhaps TRBD2 (6 bases). V was trimmed by 6 bases and J by 3 bases, leaving 14 bases between them. Germline V lookup: CDR1 MNHEY, CDR2 SVGAGI. The CDR3 is 14 amino acids. Here the CDR3 DNA reads TGTGCCAGCAGCCCCGGGACTTTCAAAGAGACCCAGTACTTC. This codes for CASSPGTFKETQYF.

The chain recombines TRBV28 with TRBJ2-2; 13 positions match TRBD2. This CDR3 spans 16 amino acids. V lost 6 bases and J lost 6; bases outside the gene matches: 7. CDR1 and CDR2 (germline): MDHEN, SYDVKM. CDR3 nucleotide sequence: TGTGCCAGCAGGGGGACTAGCGGGATGTTTGCCGGGGAGCTGTTTTTT. It yields the protein CASRGTSGMFAGELFF. Complete variable domain (other parts from reference TRBV28 and TRBJ2-2): DVKVTQSSRYLVKRTGEKVFLECVQDMDHENMFWYRQDPGLGLRLIYFSYDVKMKEKGDIPEGYSVSREKKERFSLILESASTNQTSMYLCASRGTSGMFAGELFFGEGSRLTVL.

In its sample, this clone was seen once. The J gene is TRBJ2-3, the V gene TRBV4-1, with 10 nucleotides matching TRBD1. Germline V gives CDR1 MGHRA, CDR2 YSYEKL. The V segment lost 2 bases and the J segment 5 bases; nucleotides outside the gene matches: 7. The CDR3 covers 16 residues. The CDR3 DNA reads as TGCGCCAGCAGCCAACCTGGGACAGGGGATAAAGATACGCAGTATTTT. This codes for CASSQPGTGDKDTQYF.

This chain joins TRBV29-1 and TRBJ1-1; D not resolved. The germline V gene encodes CDR1 SQVTM and CDR2 ANQGSEA. The V end lost 5 bases, the J end lost 0 bases, and 10 bases lay between the germline ends. The length of the CDR3 is 13 residues. The CDR3 sequence is CSVTILVNTEAFF. DNA of the CDR3: TGCAGCGTTACCATATTAGTGAACACTGAAGCTTTCTTT.

The chain joins TRBV11-3 to TRBJ2-2; TRBD2 aligns across 8 bases. CDR3 size: 18 residues. CDR1 and CDR2 (germline): SGHNT, YENEEA. The J segment lost 0 bases and the V segment lost 2 bases, leaving 8 bases of the junction unmatched. This chain's CDR3 is CASSLMFGGGTNTGELFF. For the CDR3, the DNA is TGTGCCAGCAGCTTAATGTTCGGCGGGGGGACGAACACCGGGGAGCTGTTTTTT.

The chain employs TRBV19 and TRBJ2-7; 7 nucleotides agree with TRBD1. Germline V gene data show CDR1 as LNHDA and CDR2 as SQIVND (reference sequence). This CDR3 contains 15 residues. With V trimmed by 0 bases and J by 3 bases, 5 bases remained unmatched. The CDR3 DNA sequence: TGTGCCAGTAGTATAGACCAGGGGGTCCTCTACGAGCAGTACTTC. Amino acids: CASSIDQGVLYEQYF.

The rearrangement links TRBV30 to TRBJ2-7, with a weak D call TRBD1 (5 bases). Per the germline V gene, CDR1 is GTSNPN and CDR2 is SVGIG (reference sequence). CDR3 length equals 13 residues. V lost 0 bases and J 3 bases, leaving 9 bases between the germline ends. The CDR3, as DNA: TGTGCCTGGAGTGTAGGACACTTCTACGAGCAGTACTTC. This codes for CAWSVGHFYEQYF.

The V and J genes are TRBV9 and TRBJ2-1; maybe TRBD1 (6 bases). This CDR3 is built from 16 residues. Trimming cost V 0 bases and J 4 bases, with 14 bases left between them. The germline V gene encodes CDR1 SGDLS and CDR2 YYNGEE. The CDR3 nucleotides are TGTGCCAGCAGCGTAGGGGGGCTCCCTACTTACAATGAGCAGTTCTTC. Translated: CASSVGGLPTYNEQFF.

Only one count was recorded for this clone. CDR3 amino acids: CASSLSPNTMKNTEAFF. In nucleotides, the CDR3 is TGTGCCAGCAGCTTAAGCCCCAATACGATGAAGAACACTGAAGCTTTCTTT. The chain carries TRBV7-9 and TRBJ1-1; D call uncertain. The germline gives CDR1 SEHNR, CDR2 FQNEAQ (reference sequence). The CDR3 consists of 17 residues. Trimming cost V 2 bases and J 1 base, with 17 bases left between them.

The chain combines TRBV14 with TRBJ2-1; tentatively, D is TRBD2 (6 bases). Germline V gives CDR1 SGHDN, CDR2 FVKESK. V lost 6 bases and J 0 bases, leaving 15 bases between the germline ends. The CDR3 length is 16 residues. In DNA, the CDR3 is TGTGCCAGCAGGCCCGGGACTCTAGGCTCCTACAATGAGCAGTTCTTC. This sequence encodes CASRPGTLGSYNEQFF.

The rearrangement links TRBV6-5 to TRBJ1-1; D is uncertain. The length of the CDR3 is 16 residues. V was pared by 2 bases and J by 2 bases, with 15 bases between. Germline V CDR1 and CDR2: MNHEY, SVGAGI. The DNA for the CDR3 is TGTGCCAGCAGTTACCCGAACGCGTTCGGTAACACTGAAGCTTTCTTT. Its translation is CASSYPNAFGNTEAFF.

This clone was observed once. The chain carries TRBV7-6 and TRBJ2-5, with D unclear. V lost 5 bases and J 5 bases, leaving 15 bases between the germline ends. Germline V gene lookup returns CDR1 SGHVS and CDR2 FNYEAQ. The CDR3 covers 14 residues. CDR3 sequence: CASSLWAPEETQYF. Written as DNA, the CDR3 is TGTGCCAGCAGCCTATGGGCACCAGAGGAGACCCAGTACTTC.

A word on this clone: Other DNA sequences in this sample translate to the same CDR3. The chain recombines TRBV11-2 with TRBJ2-1; the D is unclear. This CDR3 region has 11 residues. The germline gives CDR1 SGHAT, CDR2 FQNNGV. V was shortened by 5 bases and J by 4 bases, with 3 bases between the two germline ends. The CDR3 spells CASSQYNEQFF. The CDR3 DNA follows: TGTGCCAGCAGCCAATACAATGAGCAGTTCTTC.

The rearrangement joins TRBV4-1 to TRBJ1-2; 7 bases match TRBD1. This CDR3 spans 14 amino acids. V trimming: 0 bases; J trimming: 4 bases; junction bases outside the gene matches: 2. Germline CDR1 MGHRA, CDR2 YSYEKL. For the CDR3, the DNA is TGCGCCAGCAGCCAAGACAGGGGGGTCTATGGCTACACCTTC. This sequence encodes CASSQDRGVYGYTF.

This clone was recorded a few times. The chain links TRBV6-5 to TRBJ2-1, with D uncertain. CDR1 and CDR2 from the germline V gene are MNHEY and SVGAGI. This CDR3 has 15 amino acids. V lost 5 bases, J lost 3 bases, and 14 bases lay in between. In DNA, the CDR3 is TGTGCCAGCAGTATCGAACGTAGTAACTACAATGAGCAGTTCTTC. Translating gives CASSIERSNYNEQFF.

The chain combines TRBV27 with TRBJ2-7, with D perhaps TRBD1 (6 bases). The V gene's germline CDR1 is MNHEY and CDR2 SMNVEV (reference sequence). V was shortened by 3 bases and J by 1 base, with 10 bases between the two germline ends. This CDR3 region has 14 residues. As DNA, the CDR3 is TGTGCCAGCAGTTTCGGGACAAAGTCCTACGAGCAGTACTTC. Translation gives CASSFGTKSYEQYF.

The chain employs TRBV29-1 and TRBJ2-7; maybe TRBD1 (6 bases). Trimming removed 7 bases at V and 5 bases at J, with 12 bases between. Germline CDR1 reads SQVTM; CDR2 reads ANQGSEA. The CDR3 runs to 11 residues. CDR3 residues: CSGAQGHEQYF. The CDR3, as DNA: TGCAGCGGGGCACAGGGACACGAGCAGTACTTC.

The rearrangement links TRBV29-1 to TRBJ2-7, with 10 bases fitting TRBD1. CDR3 length: 14 residues. Per the germline V gene, CDR1 is SQVTM and CDR2 is ANQGSEA. The V gene end was trimmed by 4 bases and the J gene end by 4 bases; junction bases not matched to a gene: 7. This chain's CDR3 is CSVVGWTGGYEQYF. The CDR3 DNA reads TGCAGCGTTGTCGGGTGGACAGGGGGATACGAGCAGTACTTC.

This clone was found once. This sequence joins TRBV4-1 and TRBJ2-1, with TRBD2 identical over 12 bases. Germline V CDR1 and CDR2: MGHRA, YSYEKL. J gave up 7 bases and V 0 bases, and 4 bases lay outside the gene matches. This CDR3 comprises 16 residues. The CDR3 nucleotides are TGCGCCAGCAGCCAAGATCTAGCGGGAGGGCCGAATGAGCAGTTCTTC. Translating gives CASSQDLAGGPNEQFF.

The chain couples TRBV19 to TRBJ1-2; D not certain. The CDR3 contains 13 residues. V lost 5 bases and J lost 2, with 9 bases in between. Germline assignment: CDR1 LNHDA and CDR2 SQIVND (reference sequence). The CDR3 loop is CASSPGGNYGYTF. For the CDR3, the DNA is TGTGCCAGTAGTCCCGGAGGGAACTATGGCTACACCTTC.

The chain links TRBV5-4 to TRBJ1-4; 9 bases are shared with TRBD1. The CDR3 loop spans 14 amino acids. Germline loops: CDR1 SGHNT, CDR2 YYREEE (reference sequence). J gave up 6 bases and V 5 bases, and 5 bases lay outside the gene matches. This CDR3 is CASRDWTGDEKLFF. The DNA for the CDR3 is TGTGCCAGCAGGGACTGGACAGGGGATGAAAAACTGTTTTTT. Looking up the rest from reference TRBV5-4 and TRBJ1-4 gives the full variable domain: ETGVTQSPTHLIKTRGQQVTLRCSSQSGHNTVSWYQQALGQGPQFIFQYYREEENGRGNFPPRFSGLQFPNYSSELNVNALELDDSALYLCASRDWTGDEKLFFGSGTQLSVL.

V is TRBV18 and J is TRBJ2-7; 9 bases match TRBD1. There are 15 residues in the CDR3. V dropped 6 bases and J dropped 6; count of bases not matched to a gene: 12. Per germline, CDR1 KGHSH and CDR2 LQKENI. CDR3 nucleotides: TGTGCCAGCTCCCAGTTGACGGGACAGGGTTCCGAGCAGTACTTC. It translates to CASSQLTGQGSEQYF. Supplemented by reference TRBV18 and TRBJ2-7, the full variable domain reads NAGVMQNPRHLVRRRGQEARLRCSPMKGHSHVYWYRQLPEEGLKFMVYLQKENIIDESGMPKERFSAEFPKEGPSILRIQQVVRGDSAAYFCASSQLTGQGSEQYFGPGTRLTVT.

The chain carries TRBV28 and TRBJ2-7, with D maybe TRBD1 (5 bases). The germline gives CDR1 MDHEN, CDR2 SYDVKM. This CDR3 is built from 15 residues. V shed 3 bases and J shed 0 bases, with 12 bases lying between them. CDR3 nucleotides: TGTGCCAGCAGTTTCTTGGACACATCCTCCTACGAGCAGTACTTC. This encodes CASSFLDTSSYEQYF.

The chain uses TRBV7-9 and TRBJ2-7; 9 nucleotides align to TRBD1. Germline-derived CDR1 and CDR2 are SEHNR and FQNEAQ (reference sequence). Unmatched junction bases numbered 9, after V lost 6 bases and J lost 3 bases. The CDR3 loop spans 15 amino acids. The CDR3 bases are TGTGCCAGCAGTTGGGGGACAGGGTATGGCTACGAGCAGTACTTC. Translating gives CASSWGTGYGYEQYF.

The V call is TRBV6-5, the J call TRBJ2-2; D is unresolved. Per the germline V gene, CDR1 is MNHEY and CDR2 is SVGAGI. The ends were cut back, 8 bases at V and 6 bases at J, with 7 bases in the middle. The CDR3 covers 11 residues. The CDR3 DNA reads TGTGCCAGCTCCGAGTCCGGGGAGCTGTTTTTT. Translation: CASSESGELFF.

The chain carries TRBV9 and TRBJ2-5; D possibly matches TRBD1 or TRBD2 (5 bases each). The CDR3 runs 15 residues. Per the germline V gene, CDR1 is SGDLS and CDR2 is YYNGEE. V was clipped by 1 base and J by 3 bases, with 13 bases between them. The CDR3 coding sequence is TGTGCCAGCAGCGTATGGGGGAACCCTGAAGAGACCCAGTACTTC. This encodes CASSVWGNPEETQYF.

This rearrangement joins TRBV5-1 to TRBJ2-3, with 10 bases aligning to TRBD2. This CDR3 contains 17 residues. Looked up from germline, CDR1 is SGHRS and CDR2 is YFSETQ. V was pared by 1 base and J by 2 bases, with 7 bases of the junction left unmatched. CDR3 sequence reads: CASSLKLAGLPTDTQYF. CDR3 coding DNA: TGCGCCAGCAGCTTGAAACTAGCGGGGTTACCCACAGATACGCAGTATTTT.